What follows are 21 T cell receptor beta chains derived from one specimen sequenced in a study of monozygotic twins with inflammatory bowel disease. TCRdb reprocessed the 5' RACE reads, with one entry per CDR3 protein and no DNA. The listing contains approximately 400,000 distinct CDR3 sequences. The specimen sequenced was blood. The receptors here all came from a human donor with ulcerative colitis or Crohn's disease, or a healthy co-twin of an affected twin (not recorded which).

The chain couples TRBV29-1 to TRBJ1-2; TCRdb's D call of TRBD1 is untestable without DNA. CDR1 is SQVTM, CDR2 ANQGSEA, per germline. The CDR3 is 14 amino acids. The CDR3 here is CSVELGTGIGGYTF.

The V call is TRBV7-3, the J call TRBJ1-2. CDR1 is SGHTA and CDR2 is FQGTGA in the germline V gene. The CDR3 totals 13 residues. The CDR3 here is CASSLLAGYGYTF.

The rearrangement links TRBV20-1 to TRBJ2-2. Germline CDR1 DFQATT, CDR2 SNEGSKA (reference sequence). The CDR3 has 14 amino acids. This CDR3 reads CSANQLANTGELFF.

The chain has TRBV20-1 and TRBJ1-2; TCRdb gives TRBD1 as the D gene, but with no DNA this cannot be confirmed. This CDR3 region has 16 residues. Germline assignment: CDR1 DFQATT and CDR2 SNEGSKA (reference sequence). This chain's CDR3 is CSARGDRGPKSYGYTF.

V gene TRBV6-1 combines with J gene TRBJ2-1; there is no DNA to check the TCRdb D call of TRBD2. The CDR3 totals 16 residues. The germline CDR1 and CDR2 sequences are MNHNS and SASEGT. CDR3 sequence reads: CASSVPGGPSYNEQFF.

The rearrangement uses TRBV19 and TRBJ2-3; there is no DNA to check the TCRdb D call of TRBD1. The CDR3 extends over 14 amino acids. Germline values: CDR1 LNHDA, CDR2 SQIVND (reference sequence). The CDR3 is CASRGRGSTDTQYF.

The chain recombines TRBV18 with TRBJ1-4; the TCRdb call, TRBD1, lacks DNA for checking. CDR1 and CDR2 (germline): KGHSH, LQKENI. The CDR3 length is 16 residues. CDR3 amino acids: CASSPRTGATNEKLFF.

V is TRBV5-1 and J is TRBJ1-5; TCRdb lists TRBD1, though no DNA is available to test this call. Germline V gene lookup returns CDR1 SGHRS and CDR2 YFSETQ. The CDR3 has 15 residues. CDR3 region: CASSPTGNNHQPQHF.

The chain is built from TRBV7-6 and TRBJ2-3; TCRdb selects TRBD1, and the lack of DNA leaves this call unchecked. CDR1 is SGHVS, CDR2 FNYEAQ, per germline. CDR3 length: 15 amino acids. The CDR3 loop is CASSQGTGGPDTQYF. Based on the CDR3 plus reference TRBV7-6 and TRBJ2-3, the full variable domain is GAGVSQSPRYKVTKRGQDVALRCDPISGHVSLYWYRQALGQGPEFLTYFNYEAQQDKSGLPNDRFSAERPEGSISTLTIQRTEQRDSAMYRCASSQGTGGPDTQYFGPGTRLTVL.

The J gene is TRBJ2-3, the V gene TRBV18. The V gene's germline CDR1 is KGHSH and CDR2 LQKENI. This CDR3 region has 12 residues. CDR3 loop: CASSRIGDTQYF. The full variable domain, its missing parts supplied by reference TRBV18 and TRBJ2-3, is NAGVMQNPRHLVRRRGQEARLRCSPMKGHSHVYWYRQLPEEGLKFMVYLQKENIIDESGMPKERFSAEFPKEGPSILRIQQVVRGDSAAYFCASSRIGDTQYFGPGTRLTVL.

The gene calls are TRBV7-6 and TRBJ2-2. This CDR3 region has 13 residues. Germline CDR1 reads SGHVS; CDR2 reads FNYEAQ. CDR3 amino acids: CASSLISPGELFF.

This chain links TRBV6-6 with TRBJ2-5; TCRdb outputs TRBD1, but without DNA this stays unchecked. CDR3 length: 14 residues. Germline loops: CDR1 MNHNY, CDR2 SVGAGI (reference sequence). This CDR3 is CATEGQGPGGTQYF.

This chain connects TRBV29-1 to TRBJ2-6. Germline-derived CDR1 and CDR2 are SQVTM and ANQGSEA. The CDR3 has 15 residues. CDR3 in amino acids: CSVDRLSSGANVLTF.

The genes are TRBV11-3 and TRBJ2-3; lacking DNA, the TRBD1 call made by TCRdb goes unchecked. Germline V lookup: CDR1 SGHNT, CDR2 YENEEA. This CDR3 has 15 residues. The CDR3 here is CASSSGTVTTDTQYF. Combining the CDR3 with reference TRBV11-3 and TRBJ2-3 gives the whole variable domain EAGVVQSPRYKIIEKKQPVAFWCNPISGHNTLYWYLQNLGQGPELLIRYENEEAVDDSQLPKDRFSAERLKGVDSTLKIQPAELGDSAVYLCASSSGTVTTDTQYFGPGTRLTVL.

The chain has TRBV29-1 and TRBJ2-1. The CDR3 contains 12 residues. CDR1 is SQVTM and CDR2 is ANQGSEA in the germline V gene. The CDR3 spells CSVEDYPQEQFF.

The J gene is TRBJ2-4, the V gene TRBV5-5; TCRdb gives TRBD1 as the D gene, but with no DNA this cannot be confirmed. Germline CDR1 SGHKS, CDR2 YYEKEE (reference sequence). The CDR3 length is 14 residues. The CDR3 sequence: CASSTTGAKNMQYF.

This rearrangement joins TRBV19 to TRBJ1-1; the TRBD1 assignment by TCRdb is unverifiable without DNA. The germline V gene encodes CDR1 LNHDA and CDR2 SQIVND (reference sequence). The CDR3 loop spans 15 amino acids. The CDR3 here is CASSTRTGKNTEAFF. Supplemented by reference TRBV19 and TRBJ1-1, the full variable domain reads DGGITQSPKYLFRKEGQNVTLSCEQNLNHDAMYWYRQDPGQGLRLIYYSQIVNDFQKGDIAEGYSVSREKKESFPLTVTSAQKNPTAFYLCASSTRTGKNTEAFFGQGTRLTVV.

This rearrangement joins TRBV7-8 to TRBJ2-7; checking the TCRdb D call of TRBD1 is not possible without DNA. CDR1 is SGHVS and CDR2 is FQNEAQ in the germline V gene. The CDR3 has 16 residues. CDR3 amino acids: CASSPPRQGSLREQYF.

V and J are TRBV5-1 and TRBJ2-7; absent DNA, TCRdb's TRBD1 call cannot be checked. Germline assignment: CDR1 SGHRS and CDR2 YFSETQ. The length of the CDR3 is 15 residues. The CDR3 here is CASSLQGKGAYEQYF.

The V and J genes are TRBV4-3 and TRBJ2-7; the TCRdb D gene call, TRBD2, has no DNA to confirm it. Germline V CDR1 and CDR2: LGHNA, YSLEER. The CDR3 consists of 15 residues. CDR3 sequence reads: CASSQLLAGEYEQYF.

V is TRBV25-1 and J is TRBJ2-7; the D call of TRBD2 rests on TCRdb alone, since no DNA is present to check it. Per the germline V gene, CDR1 is MGHDK and CDR2 is SYGVNS. CDR3 size: 12 residues. CDR3 residues: CASAAGGYEQYF.